This T cell receptor (beta chain) was found in a study of Graves' ophthalmopathy and Graves' hyperthyroidism. Study as a whole: Upon initial diagnosis and before any treatment, peripheral blood was collected. The study, taken as a whole, reports: Distinction of ophthalmopathy from stable hyperthyroidism by a 13-signature model reached approximately 88% sensitivity and 75% to 83% specificity.

As concerns this clonotype: The antigen is undetermined.

Trimming took off 0 bases at V and 4 bases at J, with 9 bases between the two ends. Germline CDR1 MNHNS, CDR2 SASEGT. The CDR3 runs to 14 residues. The authors amplified TCR beta CDR3 regions from RNA transcripts. An initial RT-PCR round employing HTBI primers preceded a second-round multiplex PCR. Using its own MiXCR run on the multiplex PCR reads, TCRdb lists one record per CDR3 protein. Found here are 350,000 or so distinct CDR3 sequences, about 17% of them singletons; the top ten hold around an eighth. As diagnostic evidence, clinical symptoms, serum thyroxine, TRAb, thyroid ultrasound and orbital computed tomography were relied upon. Out of around 9.4 ml of fresh peripheral blood, PBMCs were obtained.

Material for sequencing was peripheral blood. The rearrangement links TRBV6-1 to TRBJ1-1; D is undetermined. The sequence derives from an adult man with Graves' ophthalmopathy. This chain's CDR3 is CASSEALRGTEAFF. CDR3 nucleotide sequence: TGTGCCAGCAGTGAAGCGCTTCGAGGCACTGAAGCTTTCTTT.